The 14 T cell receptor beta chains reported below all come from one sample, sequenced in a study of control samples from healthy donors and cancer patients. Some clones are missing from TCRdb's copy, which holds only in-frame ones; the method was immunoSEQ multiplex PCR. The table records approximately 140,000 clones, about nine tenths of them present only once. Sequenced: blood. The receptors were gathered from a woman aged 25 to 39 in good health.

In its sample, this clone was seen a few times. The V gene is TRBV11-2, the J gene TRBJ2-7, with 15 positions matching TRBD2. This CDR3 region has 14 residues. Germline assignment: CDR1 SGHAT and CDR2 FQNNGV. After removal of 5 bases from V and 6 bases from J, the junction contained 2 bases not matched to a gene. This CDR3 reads CASSVGLAGGEQYF. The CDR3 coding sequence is TGTGCCAGCAGCGTGGGACTAGCGGGAGGCGAGCAGTACTTC.

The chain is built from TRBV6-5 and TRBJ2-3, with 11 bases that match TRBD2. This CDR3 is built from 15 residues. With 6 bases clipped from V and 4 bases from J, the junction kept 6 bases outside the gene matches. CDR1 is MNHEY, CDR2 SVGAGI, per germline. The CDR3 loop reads CASRPLLAGADTQYF. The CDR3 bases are TGTGCCAGCAGGCCCTTACTAGCGGGAGCAGATACGCAGTATTTT.

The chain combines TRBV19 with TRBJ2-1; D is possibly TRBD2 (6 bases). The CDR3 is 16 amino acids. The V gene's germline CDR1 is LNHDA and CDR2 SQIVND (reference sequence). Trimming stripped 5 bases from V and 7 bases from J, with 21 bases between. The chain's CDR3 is CASSRYGAGTGNEQFF. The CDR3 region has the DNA TGTGCCAGTAGTCGCTACGGGGCGGGAACGGGGAATGAGCAGTTCTTC.

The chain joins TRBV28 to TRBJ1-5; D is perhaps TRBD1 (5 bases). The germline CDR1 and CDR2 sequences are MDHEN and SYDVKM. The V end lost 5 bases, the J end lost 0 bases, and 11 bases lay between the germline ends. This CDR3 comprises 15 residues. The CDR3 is CASSGPGYSNQPQHF. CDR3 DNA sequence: TGTGCCAGCAGTGGCCCAGGGTATAGCAATCAGCCCCAGCATTTT.

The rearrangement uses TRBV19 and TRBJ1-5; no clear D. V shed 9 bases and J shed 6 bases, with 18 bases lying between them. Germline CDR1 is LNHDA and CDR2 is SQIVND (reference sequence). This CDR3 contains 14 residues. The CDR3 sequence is CASNSVGWSQPQHF. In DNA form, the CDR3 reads TGTGCCAGCAACTCGGTGGGGTGGTCTCAGCCCCAGCATTTT. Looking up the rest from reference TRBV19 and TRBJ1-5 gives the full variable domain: DGGITQSPKYLFRKEGQNVTLSCEQNLNHDAMYWYRQDPGQGLRLIYYSQIVNDFQKGDIAEGYSVSREKKESFPLTVTSAQKNPTAFYLCASNSVGWSQPQHFGDGTRLSIL.

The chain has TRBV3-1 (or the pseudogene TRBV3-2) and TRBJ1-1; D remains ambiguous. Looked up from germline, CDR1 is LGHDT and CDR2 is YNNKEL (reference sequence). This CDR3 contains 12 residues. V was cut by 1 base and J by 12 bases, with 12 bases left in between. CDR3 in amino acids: CASSQASVETFF. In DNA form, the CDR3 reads TGTGCCAGCAGCCAAGCTAGCGTGGAGACTTTCTTT.

The CDR3 is CASSTRVGQPQHF. Here the CDR3 DNA reads TGTGCCAGCAGCACCAGGGTGGGTCAGCCCCAGCATTTT. The chain uses TRBV21-1 and TRBJ1-5; the table's TRBD1 call for D was not verified on the DNA. TRBV21-1 is reported as a pseudogene. The CDR3 is 13 amino acids.

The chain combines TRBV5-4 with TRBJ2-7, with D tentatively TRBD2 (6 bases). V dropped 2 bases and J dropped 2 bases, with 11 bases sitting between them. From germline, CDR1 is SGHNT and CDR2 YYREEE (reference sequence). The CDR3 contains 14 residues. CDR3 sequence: CASSFSGGAYEQYF. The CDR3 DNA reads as TGTGCCAGCAGCTTTAGCGGAGGAGCCTACGAGCAGTACTTC.

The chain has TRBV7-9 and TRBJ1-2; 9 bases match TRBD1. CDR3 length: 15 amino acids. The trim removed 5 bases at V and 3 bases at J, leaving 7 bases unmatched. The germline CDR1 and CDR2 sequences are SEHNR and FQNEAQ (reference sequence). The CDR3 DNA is TGTGCCAGCAGCCGATGGACAGGGGTCCACTATGGCTACACCTTC. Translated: CASSRWTGVHYGYTF.

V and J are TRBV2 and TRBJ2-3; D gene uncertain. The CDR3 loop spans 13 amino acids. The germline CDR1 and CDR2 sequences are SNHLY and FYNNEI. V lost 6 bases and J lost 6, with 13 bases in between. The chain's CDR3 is CASSTTFTDTQYF. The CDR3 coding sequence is TGTGCCAGCAGCACAACCTTCACGGATACGCAGTATTTT.

CDR3 bases: TGTGCCAGCTCACCAGTGGGGGGGTCCTACAATGAGCAGTTCTTC. Amino acids: CASSPVGGSYNEQFF. The J gene is TRBJ2-1, the V gene TRBV18; 7 bases fit TRBD2. The length of the CDR3 is 15 residues. V shed 2 bases, J shed 1 base, and the junction held 2 bases outside the gene matches. The V gene's germline CDR1 is KGHSH and CDR2 LQKENI.

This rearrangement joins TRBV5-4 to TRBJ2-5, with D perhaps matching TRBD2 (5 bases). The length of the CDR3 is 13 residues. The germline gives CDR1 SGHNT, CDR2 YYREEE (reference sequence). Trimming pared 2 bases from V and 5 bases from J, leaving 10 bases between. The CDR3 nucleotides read TGTGCCAGCAGCTTTCAGGCGGGCGAGACCCAGTACTTC. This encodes CASSFQAGETQYF.

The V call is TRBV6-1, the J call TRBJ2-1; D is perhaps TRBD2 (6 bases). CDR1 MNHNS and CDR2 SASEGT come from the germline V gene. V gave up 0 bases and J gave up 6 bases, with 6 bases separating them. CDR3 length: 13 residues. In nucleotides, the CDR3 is TGTGCCAGCAGTGAAGCGGGGGGCAATGAGCAGTTCTTC. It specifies CASSEAGGNEQFF.

The CDR3 sequence: CASSPGADSPLHF. The CDR3 coding sequence is TGTGCCAGCAGTCCCGGGGCCGATTCACCCCTCCACTTT. This rearrangement joins TRBV6-5 to TRBJ1-6, with D possibly being TRBD1 (5 bases). V was shortened by 5 bases and J by 8 bases, with 10 bases between the two germline ends. This CDR3 is 13 amino acids long. Looked up from germline, CDR1 is MNHEY and CDR2 is SVGAGI.